This T cell receptor beta chain was obtained from a study of primary melanoma T cells and metastatic recurrence (dated by TCRdb to 2018 to 2020). In terms of the full investigation: A total of some 210 primary melanomas made up the cohort, all of stage T2 to T4 and more than 1 mm thick. The study tested whether T-cell fraction and T-cell repertoire clonality in primary melanoma tumors predicted patient outcome. The T-cell fraction measured by TCR beta sequencing was weighed against progression-free survival, the clinical outcome chosen for the comparison. Histopathological grading of tumor-infiltrating lymphocytes was compared with the T-cell fraction derived from sequencing.

Overall results and qualifications from the work: An effective T-cell-mediated antitumor response in primary melanoma was presented by the authors only as a suggestion rather than as a demonstrated mechanism. Progression-free survival was reportedly predicted by the tumor T-cell fraction independently of age, mitotic rate, ulceration and thickness. Adding T-cell fraction to tumor thickness reportedly improved progression-free survival prediction more than adding any other histopathological variable. Regardless of nodal disease, mitotic rate or ulceration status, a T-cell fraction above 20% appeared to be protective.

On this clone: This receptor's antigen is unknown. Base qualities were left out, and no much larger clone turns up one base away.

Reading the germline V gene gives CDR1 MGHDK and CDR2 SYGVNS. The CDR3, from cysteine to phenylalanine, totals 14 residues. Only the CDR3 region is kept as DNA, spanning 42 bases read in frame from base 1. V drops 6 bases and J drops 4 bases, leaving 13 bases in between. Libraries were made using the immunoSEQ multiplex PCR assay. Primary melanoma tumor tissue underwent high-throughput sequencing of the T-cell receptor beta chain. The authors' pipeline ran thus. The repertoire analyses covered TCRB CDR3 sharing between samples and the distribution of insertions and deletions. A gradient-boosted model ranked how well the T-cell fraction predicted outcome compared with histopathological variables. TCRdb's version of the immuneACCESS table is confined to in-frame rearrangements and falls short of the full clone set. An unresolved V gene accounts for under half of the shortfall where checked; the remainder is of unknown origin. That table supplies the V and J calls and clone size; D and trimming were determined from the DNA. Within this sample are 900 to 1,300 clones, with 55% to 80% of them counted one time only. The top ten clones comprise 13% of the sample.

Patients had primary melanoma that had been surgically resected and was considered potentially curable but at risk of metastatic recurrence. The chain employs TRBV25-1 and TRBJ1-3, with TRBD1 perhaps the D gene, on 6 matching bases. Sequencing was performed on melanoma tumor tissue. The TCR was taken from a human donor with melanoma. The sequenced DNA is TGTGCCAGCAGGGACCCAGGGGACGGAAACACCATATATTTT. Its coded protein is CASRDPGDGNTIYF.